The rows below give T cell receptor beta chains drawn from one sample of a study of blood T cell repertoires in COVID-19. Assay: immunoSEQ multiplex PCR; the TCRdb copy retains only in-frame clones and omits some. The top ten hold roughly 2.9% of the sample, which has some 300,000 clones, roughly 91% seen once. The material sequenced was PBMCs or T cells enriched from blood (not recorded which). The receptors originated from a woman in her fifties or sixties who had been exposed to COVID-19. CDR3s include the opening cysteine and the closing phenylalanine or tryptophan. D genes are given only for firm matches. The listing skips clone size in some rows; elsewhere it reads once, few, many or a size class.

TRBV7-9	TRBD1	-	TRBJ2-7	TGTGCCAGCAGTTTCCACACGGACAGGGATCAACAGTACTTC	CASSFHTDRDQQYF
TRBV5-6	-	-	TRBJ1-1	TGTGCCAGCAGCCCAGGGACTCTCCGTAACACTGAAGCTTTCTTT	CASSPGTLRNTEAFF
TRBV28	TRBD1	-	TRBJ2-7	TGTGCCAGCAGTCCCGGGCCCGGGACAGGGGTTCGCGAGCAGTACTTC	CASSPGPGTGVREQYF
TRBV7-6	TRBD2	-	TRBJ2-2	TGTGCCAGCAGCTTAGTAGGGACTAGCGGAAACACCGGGGAGCTGTTTTTT	CASSLVGTSGNTGELFF
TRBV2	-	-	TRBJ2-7	TGTGCCAGCAGTGAAAACGGCGGCATCCCCTACGAGCAGTACTTC	CASSENGGIPYEQYF
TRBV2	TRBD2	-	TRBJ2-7	TGTGCCAGCAGGGGTGGGACTAGCGGGTCCTACGAGCAGTACTTC	CASRGGTSGSYEQYF
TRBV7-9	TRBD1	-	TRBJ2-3	TGTGCCAGCCACGACCGGGACAGGGACAAAGATACGCAGTATTTT	CASHDRDRDKDTQYF
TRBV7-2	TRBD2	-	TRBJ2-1	TGTGCCAGCAGCTCCAAAGCGGGAGTTCACAATGAGCAGTTCTTC	CASSSKAGVHNEQFF
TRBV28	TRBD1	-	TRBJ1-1	TGTGCCAGCAGTTTCATTAGGACAGGGGTGACTGAAGCTTTCTTT	CASSFIRTGVTEAFF
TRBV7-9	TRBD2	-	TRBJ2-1	TGTGCCAGCAGCTTAGTTGGCGGGGGGTCCTACAATGAGCAGTTCTTC	CASSLVGGGSYNEQFF
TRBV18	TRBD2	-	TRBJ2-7	TGTGCCAGCTCACCCGGTAGGGAGGGAAACTACGAGCAGTACTTC	CASSPGREGNYEQYF
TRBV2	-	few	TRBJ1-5	TGTGCCAGCAGAAAGGACTTGTCTAGCAATCAGCCCCAGCATTTT	CASRKDLSSNQPQHF
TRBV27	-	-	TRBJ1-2	TGTGCCAGCAGCGATAGTCAGGAATTCTATGGCTACACCTTC	CASSDSQEFYGYTF
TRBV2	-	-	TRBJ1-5	TGTGCCAGCAGCCCAAGCTACCTGGGGCGTAGCAATCAGCCCCAGCATTTT	CASSPSYLGRSNQPQHF
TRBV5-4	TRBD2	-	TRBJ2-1	TGTGCCAGCAGCGGAACGTGGGGGGGGACCTACAATGAGCAGTTCTTC	CASSGTWGGTYNEQFF
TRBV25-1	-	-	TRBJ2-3	TGTGCCAGCATCTCAGGGGTCACGCAGTATTTT	CASISGVTQYF
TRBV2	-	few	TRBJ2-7	TGTGCCAGCATCAAATACGGGGGTTTCGAGCAGTACTTC	CASIKYGGFEQYF
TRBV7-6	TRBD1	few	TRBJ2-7	TGTGCCAGCAGCTTAGATGACAGGGGTCGCGAGCAGTACTTC	CASSLDDRGREQYF
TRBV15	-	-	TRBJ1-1	TGTGCCACCAGCAGAGATAGACAGCTCGGGACTGAAGCTTTCTTT	CATSRDRQLGTEAFF
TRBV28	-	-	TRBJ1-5	TGTGCCAGTGTTCGGGGAGGGGGCAATCAGCCCCAGCATTTT	CASVRGGGNQPQHF
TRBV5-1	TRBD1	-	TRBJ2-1	TGCGCCAGCAGCTTGGAGGGGACAGGGTACAATGAGCAGTTCTTC	CASSLEGTGYNEQFF